The clone carrying this T cell receptor (beta chain) was found many times. Via CD45RO/CCR7/CD25/CD127/CD95/CD27, cells of the CD4+ naive, central memory, regulatory and stem cell-like memory subsets were sorted. Germline V gene sequence: CDR1 SGHTA, CDR2 FQGTGA. Trimming shortened V by 5 bases and J by 12 bases, and 17 bases separated the two germline ends. The CDR3 runs to 13 residues. The whole isolated RNA underwent reverse transcription, so sequencing captured expressed TCRB transcripts. Libraries were prepared by immunoSEQ multiplex PCR; TCRdb keeps only in-frame clonotypes and omits some of them. Of 110,000 to 150,000 clones listed, about 7% are singletons. The record originates from a study of beta chain features in type 1 diabetes.

The rearrangement links TRBV7-3 to TRBJ2-1, with TRBD2 as a possible D gene (6 bases). This clonotype originated in a woman in her thirties in good health. Sequenced sample: central memory CD4+ T cells from blood. The CDR3, as DNA: TGTGCCAGCAGCCCCGCGTCAGGCGGGATGCAGTTCTTC. It is translated as CASSPASGGMQFF.